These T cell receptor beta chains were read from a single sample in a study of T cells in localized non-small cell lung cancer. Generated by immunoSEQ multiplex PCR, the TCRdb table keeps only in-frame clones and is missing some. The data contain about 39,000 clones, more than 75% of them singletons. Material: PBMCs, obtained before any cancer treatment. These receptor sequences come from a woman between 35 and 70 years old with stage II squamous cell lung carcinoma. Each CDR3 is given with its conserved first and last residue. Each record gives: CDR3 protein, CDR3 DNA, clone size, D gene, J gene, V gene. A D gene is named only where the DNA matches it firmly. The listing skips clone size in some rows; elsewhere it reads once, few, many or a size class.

CDR3aa: CASSPGTGGTEAFF
CDR3nt: TGTGCCAGCAGTCCCGGGACAGGGGGCACTGAAGCTTTCTTT
abundance: .
d_gene: TRBD1
j_gene: TRBJ1-1
v_gene: TRBV6-6

CDR3aa: CASSEATDTQYF
CDR3nt: TGCGCCAGCAGTGAGGCCACAGATACGCAGTATTTT
abundance: .
d_gene: .
j_gene: TRBJ2-3
v_gene: TRBV10-1

CDR3aa: CAAGTLGSQYF
CDR3nt: TGTGCCGCGGGGACACTTGGGTCCCAGTACTTC
abundance: .
d_gene: .
j_gene: TRBJ2-5
v_gene: TRBV6-6

CDR3aa: CASSLRDGGYEQYF
CDR3nt: TGTGCCAGCAGCCTCCGGGACGGAGGATACGAGCAGTACTTC
abundance: few
d_gene: .
j_gene: TRBJ2-7
v_gene: TRBV6-5

CDR3aa: CASSQKDRGIGNTIYF
CDR3nt: TGTGCCAGCAGCCAGAAGGACAGGGGCATAGGAAACACCATATATTTT
abundance: few
d_gene: TRBD1
j_gene: TRBJ1-3
v_gene: TRBV7-9

CDR3aa: CASSIEQFGELFF
CDR3nt: TGTGCCAGTAGTATAGAACAGTTCGGGGAGCTGTTTTTT
abundance: .
d_gene: .
j_gene: TRBJ2-2
v_gene: TRBV19

CDR3aa: CASSENDPQPQHF
CDR3nt: TGTGCCAGCAGTGAAAATGATCCTCAGCCCCAGCATTTT
abundance: once
d_gene: .
j_gene: TRBJ1-5
v_gene: TRBV2

CDR3aa: CASSHKRGTGRAQETQYF
CDR3nt: TGTGCCAGCAGTCATAAGAGGGGGACAGGGAGGGCCCAAGAGACCCAGTACTTC
abundance: .
d_gene: TRBD1
j_gene: TRBJ2-5
v_gene: TRBV25-1

CDR3aa: CASSQRAGSDTQYF
CDR3nt: TGTGCCAGCAGTCAAAGGGCCGGGTCAGATACGCAGTATTTT
abundance: .
d_gene: .
j_gene: TRBJ2-3
v_gene: TRBV6-6

CDR3aa: CASSLTWRETQYF
CDR3nt: TGTGCCAGCAGCCTCACGTGGAGAGAGACCCAGTACTTC
abundance: .
d_gene: .
j_gene: TRBJ2-5
v_gene: TRBV7-2

CDR3aa: CASKGGAPGIGYTF
CDR3nt: TGTGCCAGCAAAGGGGGGGCCCCGGGGATTGGCTACACCTTC
abundance: .
d_gene: .
j_gene: TRBJ1-2
v_gene: TRBV6-6

CDR3aa: CASSIAGQGWNSPLHF
CDR3nt: TGTGCCAGTAGTATCGCGGGACAGGGTTGGAATTCACCCCTCCACTTT
abundance: once
d_gene: TRBD1
j_gene: TRBJ1-6
v_gene: TRBV19

CDR3aa: CASTPVFSGNTIYF
CDR3nt: TGTGCCAGCACCCCCGTGTTCTCTGGAAACACCATATATTTT
abundance: .
d_gene: .
j_gene: TRBJ1-3
v_gene: TRBV28

CDR3aa: CASSFTGDQPQHF
CDR3nt: TGTGCCAGCAGTTTTACAGGGGACCAGCCCCAGCATTTT
abundance: few
d_gene: TRBD1
j_gene: TRBJ1-5
v_gene: TRBV2

CDR3aa: CASKEGAMTDTQYF
CDR3nt: TGTGCCAGTAAGGAGGGGGCTATGACAGATACGCAGTATTTT
abundance: once
d_gene: .
j_gene: TRBJ2-3
v_gene: TRBV19

CDR3aa: CASSREDRQLFF
CDR3nt: TGTGCCAGCAGCCGAGAGGACAGGCAACTGTTTTTT
abundance: .
d_gene: TRBD1
j_gene: TRBJ1-4
v_gene: TRBV7-9

CDR3aa: CASSQEPVGETQYF
CDR3nt: TGTGCCAGCAGCCAAGAACCTGTAGGCGAGACCCAGTACTTC
abundance: .
d_gene: .
j_gene: TRBJ2-5
v_gene: TRBV14

CDR3aa: CASSWAEGGGNIQYF
CDR3nt: TGTGCCAGCAGCTGGGCGGAAGGGGGGGGAAACATTCAGTACTTC
abundance: few
d_gene: .
j_gene: TRBJ2-4
v_gene: TRBV28

CDR3aa: CASRPGQVYGYTF
CDR3nt: TGTGCCAGCAGGCCGGGACAGGTCTATGGCTACACCTTC
abundance: .
d_gene: TRBD1
j_gene: TRBJ1-2
v_gene: TRBV28

CDR3aa: CASSPGLALPGELFF
CDR3nt: TGTGCCAGCAGCCCGGGACTAGCTCTTCCCGGGGAGCTGTTTTTT
abundance: once
d_gene: TRBD2
j_gene: TRBJ2-2
v_gene: TRBV7-2

CDR3aa: CASSDTGGTETQYF
CDR3nt: TGTGCCAGCAGTGACACAGGGGGCACGGAGACCCAGTACTTC
abundance: .
d_gene: TRBD1
j_gene: TRBJ2-5
v_gene: TRBV25-1

CDR3aa: CASSPQGHQPQHF
CDR3nt: TGTGCCAGCAGCCCGCAGGGGCATCAGCCCCAGCATTTT
abundance: few
d_gene: .
j_gene: TRBJ1-5
v_gene: TRBV7-2